This TCR beta chain was obtained from a study of sequential checkpoint blockade in melanoma. Sample treatment: randomized to nivolumab then ipilimumab (arm A) or the reverse (arm B). Repertoires were generated with immunoSEQ multiplex PCR, while TCRdb's copy carries only in-frame clones and drops some. This sample carries about 4,800 clones, about 78% of them seen once, and the ten largest clones take roughly 59%. Sequenced material: CD8+ T cells sorted from blood (inferred from file names), taken from a patient given nivolumab and ipilimumab in sequence. The sequence derives from a human donor with melanoma.

CDR3 sequence reads: CASSPTGLGNTIYF. CDR3 bases: TGTGCCAGCAGTCCGACAGGGCTTGGAAACACCATATATTTT. The rearrangement joins TRBV28 to TRBJ1-3; TRBD1 matches 7 bases. Trimming took 5 bases from V and 3 from J; bases not matched to a gene: 4. Germline V gene sequence: CDR1 MDHEN, CDR2 SYDVKM. This CDR3 spans 14 amino acids.